The next 5 T cell receptor beta chains were all read from a single sample in a study of blood T cell repertoires in COVID-19. Sequenced by immunoSEQ multiplex PCR; TCRdb stores in-frame clones only, minus some. The repertoire holds under 350,000 clones, with about 88% as singletons. Sequences were obtained from peripheral blood. These receptors came from a man between 65 and 85 years old with acute or convalescent COVID-19.

Written as DNA, the CDR3 is TGTGCCAGCAGCCGCCGGGACAGGGCCGTTGGCTCCTATAATTCACCCCTCCACTTT. Protein: CASSRRDRAVGSYNSPLHF. The rearrangement links TRBV13 to TRBJ1-6, with 9 bases identical to TRBD1. The CDR3 spans 19 residues. Losses at the gene ends were 5 bases for V and 0 bases for J; bases not matched to a gene: 11. CDR1 and CDR2 from the germline V gene are PRHDT and FYEKMQ (reference sequence).

CDR3 bases: TGTGCCAGCAGTCCCTCCGGGACAGGCCTGGCAGAGTACTTC. Protein: CASSPSGTGLAEYF. The chain is built from TRBV5-5 and TRBJ2-5; 8 bases fit TRBD1. Trimming removed 5 bases from V and 12 bases from J; junction bases left unmatched: 15. Germline V gene sequence: CDR1 SGHKS, CDR2 YYEKEE (reference sequence). The CDR3 has 14 residues.

V is TRBV30 and J is TRBJ1-2, with TRBD1 as a possible D gene (6 bases). This CDR3 is 12 amino acids long. Germline V CDR1 and CDR2: GTSNPN, SVGIG (reference sequence). V lost 2 bases and J 7 bases, leaving 11 bases between the germline ends. The CDR3 loop is CAWSITGFGYTF. CDR3 nucleotide sequence: TGTGCCTGGAGTATCACAGGGTTTGGCTACACCTTC.

This clone was counted only a few times. This rearrangement joins TRBV10-3 to TRBJ1-2, with 7 bases lining up with TRBD1. In germline, CDR1 is ENHRY, CDR2 SYGVKD. Trimming at V came to 10 bases and at J to 1 base, leaving 6 bases not matched to a gene. The CDR3 is 13 amino acids. CDR3 coding DNA: TGTGCCAGCGGGAGGGACAGTAACTATGGCTACACCTTC. As protein: CASGRDSNYGYTF.

The chain couples TRBV18 to TRBJ1-5; 8 nucleotides line up with TRBD1. CDR3 length: 16 amino acids. The germline V gene has CDR1 KGHSH and CDR2 LQKENI. The V segment lost 3 bases and the J segment 5 bases; nucleotides outside the gene matches: 9. The DNA for the CDR3 is TGTGCCAGCTCACCCCTAGACAGGGGACGGGATCAGCCCCAGCATTTT. Translating gives CASSPLDRGRDQPQHF.